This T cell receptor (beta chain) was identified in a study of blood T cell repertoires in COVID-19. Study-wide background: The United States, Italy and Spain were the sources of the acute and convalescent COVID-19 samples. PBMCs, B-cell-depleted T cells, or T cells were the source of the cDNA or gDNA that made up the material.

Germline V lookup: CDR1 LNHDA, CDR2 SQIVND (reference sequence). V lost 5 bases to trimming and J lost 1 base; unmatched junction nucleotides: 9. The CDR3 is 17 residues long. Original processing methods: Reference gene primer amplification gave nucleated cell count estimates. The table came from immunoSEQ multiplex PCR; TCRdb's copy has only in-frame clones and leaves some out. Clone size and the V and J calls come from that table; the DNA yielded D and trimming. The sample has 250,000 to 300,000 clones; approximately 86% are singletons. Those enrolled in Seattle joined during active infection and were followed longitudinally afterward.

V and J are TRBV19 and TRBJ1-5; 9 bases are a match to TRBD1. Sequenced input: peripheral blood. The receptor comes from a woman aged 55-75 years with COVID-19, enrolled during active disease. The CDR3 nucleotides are TGTGCCAGTAGTCCCACCACAGGGGGCAGAAGCAATCAGCCCCAGCATTTT. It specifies CASSPTTGGRSNQPQHF.